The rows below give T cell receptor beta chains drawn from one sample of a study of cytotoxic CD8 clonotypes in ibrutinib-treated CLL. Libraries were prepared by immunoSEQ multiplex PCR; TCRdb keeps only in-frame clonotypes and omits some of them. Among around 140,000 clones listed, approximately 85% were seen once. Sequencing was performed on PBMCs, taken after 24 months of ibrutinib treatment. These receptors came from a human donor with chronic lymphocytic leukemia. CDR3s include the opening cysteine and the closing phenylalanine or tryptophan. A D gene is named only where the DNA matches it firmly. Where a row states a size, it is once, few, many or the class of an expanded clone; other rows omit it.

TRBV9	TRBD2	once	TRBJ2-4	CASSVGLAGNIQYF	TGTGCCAGCAGCGTAGGACTAGCGGGAAACATTCAGTACTTC
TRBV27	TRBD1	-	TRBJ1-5	CASSRQGGSNQPQHF	TGTGCCAGCAGTCGACAGGGGGGGAGCAATCAGCCCCAGCATTTT
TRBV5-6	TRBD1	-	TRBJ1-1	CASSFGDRGGTEAFF	TGTGCCAGCAGCTTTGGGGACAGGGGGGGCACTGAAGCTTTCTTT
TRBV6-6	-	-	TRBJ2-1	CASSFRIRPYNEQFF	TGTGCCAGCAGTTTCCGGATCCGACCCTACAATGAGCAGTTCTTC
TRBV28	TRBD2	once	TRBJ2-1	CASTLAGVKFF	TGTGCCAGCACTCTAGCGGGAGTCAAGTTCTTC
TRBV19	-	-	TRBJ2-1	CASSIGPLNEQFF	TGTGCCAGTAGTATAGGCCCCTTAAATGAGCAGTTCTTC
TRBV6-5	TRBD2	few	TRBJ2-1	CASSAGTSGVNEQFF	TGTGCCAGCAGTGCCGGGACTAGCGGGGTCAATGAGCAGTTCTTC
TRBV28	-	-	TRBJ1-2	CASRFESNSGYTF	TGTGCCAGCAGGTTCGAGTCCAACTCTGGCTACACCTTC
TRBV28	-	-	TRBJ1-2	CASSLVNNYGYTF	TGTGCCAGCAGTCTAGTGAATAACTATGGCTACACCTTC
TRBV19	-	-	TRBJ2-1	CASSKGRVVNEQFF	TGTGCCAGTAGTAAAGGCAGGGTAGTCAATGAGCAGTTCTTC
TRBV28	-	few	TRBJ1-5	CASTTTGRNQPQHF	TGTGCCAGCACCACGACAGGCCGCAATCAGCCCCAGCATTTT
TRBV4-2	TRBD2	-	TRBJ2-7	CASSQGYAGGGLYEQYF	TGTGCCAGCAGCCAAGGGTATGCGGGTGGGGGACTATACGAGCAGTACTTC
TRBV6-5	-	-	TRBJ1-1	CASSYSTGRGTEAFF	TGTGCCAGCAGTTACTCGACGGGCCGGGGCACTGAAGCTTTCTTT
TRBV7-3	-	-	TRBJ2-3	CASSPHGGVSGTQYF	TGTGCCAGCAGCCCGCATGGCGGGGTGTCAGGTACGCAGTATTTT
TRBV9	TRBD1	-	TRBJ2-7	CASSGTGSSYEQYF	TGTGCCAGCAGCGGGACAGGCAGCTCCTACGAGCAGTACTTC
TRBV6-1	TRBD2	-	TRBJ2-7	CASSDPIFSGGHEQYF	TGTGCCAGCAGTGACCCTATATTTAGCGGGGGTCACGAGCAGTACTTC
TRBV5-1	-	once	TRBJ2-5	CASSGIREETQYF	TGCGCCAGCAGCGGAATCAGGGAAGAGACCCAGTACTTC
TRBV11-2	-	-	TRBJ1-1	CASSLERSSNTEAFF	TGTGCCAGCAGCTTAGAACGGTCTTCGAACACTGAAGCTTTCTTT
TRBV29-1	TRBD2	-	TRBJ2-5	CSARTSGSLETQYF	TGCAGCGCAAGGACTAGCGGTAGTTTAGAGACCCAGTACTTC
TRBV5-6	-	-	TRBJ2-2	CASSLGVLGTGELFF	TGTGCCAGCAGCTTAGGAGTCCTCGGCACCGGGGAGCTGTTTTTT
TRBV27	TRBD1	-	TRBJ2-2	CASRRGATGGTGELFF	TGTGCCAGCAGACGGGGGGCGACAGGGGGCACCGGGGAGCTGTTTTTT
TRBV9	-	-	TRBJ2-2	CASSVDVGSGELFF	TGTGCCAGCAGCGTAGATGTTGGGTCCGGGGAGCTGTTTTTT
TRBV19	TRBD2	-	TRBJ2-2	CASSFFAGENTGELFF	TGTGCCAGTAGTTTTTTCGCGGGGGAGAACACCGGGGAGCTGTTTTTT
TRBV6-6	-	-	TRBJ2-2	CASAQRGELFF	TGTGCCAGCGCCCAGAGAGGGGAGCTGTTTTTT
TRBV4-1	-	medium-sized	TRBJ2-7	CASSQPSRGSYEQYF	TGCGCCAGCAGCCAACCCAGCCGGGGATCCTACGAGCAGTACTTC
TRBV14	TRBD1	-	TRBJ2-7	CASSLFSGTGYYEQYF	TGTGCCAGCAGCCTGTTCTCTGGGACAGGGTACTACGAGCAGTACTTC
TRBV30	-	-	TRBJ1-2	CAWSAGLVYGYTF	TGTGCCTGGAGTGCGGGATTGGTCTATGGCTACACCTTC
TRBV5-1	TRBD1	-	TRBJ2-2	CASSLAGRGSVNTGELFF	TGCGCCAGCAGCTTGGCGGGCAGGGGGTCGGTGAACACCGGGGAGCTGTTTTTT
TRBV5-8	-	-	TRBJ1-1	CASSLGAGRKNTEAFF	TGTGCCAGCAGCTTGGGTGCGGGACGGAAGAACACTGAAGCTTTCTTT
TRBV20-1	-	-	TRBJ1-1	CSARWWAEAFF	TGCAGTGCTAGGTGGTGGGCTGAAGCTTTCTTT
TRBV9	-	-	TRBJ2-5	CASSVFGSSGETQYF	TGTGCCAGCAGCGTTTTTGGGAGCAGCGGGGAGACCCAGTACTTC
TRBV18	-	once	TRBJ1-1	CASSPPGYGLTFF	TGTGCCAGCTCACCACCGGGTTACGGGTTGACTTTCTTT
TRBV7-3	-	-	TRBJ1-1	CASSWTVNTEAFF	TGTGCCAGCAGCTGGACAGTGAACACTGAAGCTTTCTTT
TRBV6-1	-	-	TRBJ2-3	CASSVVLSSTDTQYF	TGTGCCAGCAGTGTGGTTCTATCTAGCACAGATACGCAGTATTTT
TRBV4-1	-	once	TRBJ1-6	CASSQVDMGFSNSPLHF	TGCGCCAGCAGCCAAGTAGATATGGGATTTAGTAATTCACCCCTCCACTTT
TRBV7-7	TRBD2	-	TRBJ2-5	CASSPSGGGQETQYF	TGTGCTAGCAGCCCCTCGGGGGGAGGACAAGAGACCCAGTACTTC
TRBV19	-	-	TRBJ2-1	CASSSYDGEQFF	TGTGCCAGTAGCTCTTACGATGGTGAGCAGTTCTTC
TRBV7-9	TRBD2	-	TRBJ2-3	CASSSQAGEVGDTQYF	TGTGCCAGCAGCTCTCAAGCGGGAGAGGTAGGAGATACGCAGTATTTT
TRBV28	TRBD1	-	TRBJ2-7	CASNSGTGGYEQYF	TGTGCCAGCAACTCCGGGACAGGGGGCTACGAGCAGTACTTC
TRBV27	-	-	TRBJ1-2	CASTSLGGGYGYTF	TGTGCCAGCACCTCCTTGGGGGGCGGGTATGGCTACACCTTC
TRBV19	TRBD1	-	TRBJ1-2	CASSIVARQGATGGYTF	TGTGCCAGTAGTATAGTCGCGAGACAGGGGGCGACGGGCGGCTACACCTTC
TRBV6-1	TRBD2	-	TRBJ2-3	CASSVQLAGGDTQYF	TGTGCCAGCAGTGTCCAGCTAGCGGGAGGAGATACGCAGTATTTT
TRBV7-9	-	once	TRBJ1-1	CASSLGRATEAFF	TGTGCCAGCAGCTTAGGCAGGGCCACTGAAGCTTTCTTT
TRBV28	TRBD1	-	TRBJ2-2	CASGERTGGTGELFF	TGTGCCAGCGGTGAAAGGACAGGGGGTACCGGGGAGCTGTTTTTT
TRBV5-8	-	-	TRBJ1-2	CASSFTHRSNYGYTF	TGTGCCAGCAGCTTTACGCACCGCTCGAACTATGGCTACACCTTC
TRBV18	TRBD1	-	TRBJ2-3	CASSPDRGRVGDTQYF	TGTGCCAGCTCACCGGACAGGGGAAGGGTTGGGGATACGCAGTATTTT
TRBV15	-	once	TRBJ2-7	CATSTGGYEQYF	TGTGCCACCAGTACCGGGGGCTACGAGCAGTACTTC
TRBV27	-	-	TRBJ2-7	CASSPGSSYEQYF	TGTGCCAGCAGTCCCGGGAGCTCCTACGAGCAGTACTTC
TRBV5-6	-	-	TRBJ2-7	CASSLDASYEQYF	TGTGCCAGCAGCTTGGACGCCTCTTACGAGCAGTACTTC
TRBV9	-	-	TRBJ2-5	CASSVRGTDQETQYF	TGTGCCAGCAGCGTACGGGGGACAGACCAAGAGACCCAGTACTTC
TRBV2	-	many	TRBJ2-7	CASSGWRSSYEQYF	TGTGCCAGCAGTGGGTGGCGTTCCTCCTACGAGCAGTACTTC
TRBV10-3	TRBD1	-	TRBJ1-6	CAISPGTENSPLHF	TGTGCCATCAGTCCCGGGACAGAAAATTCACCCCTCCACTTT
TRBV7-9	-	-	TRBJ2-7	CASSLQREQYF	TGTGCCAGCAGCTTGCAGCGAGAGCAGTACTTC
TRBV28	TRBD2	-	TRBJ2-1	CASSGLADLLSYNEQFF	TGTGCCAGCAGTGGACTAGCGGACCTACTCTCCTACAATGAGCAGTTCTTC
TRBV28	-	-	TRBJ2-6	CASSSLITGMAGANVLTF	TGTGCCAGCAGTTCGTTGATAACCGGGATGGCCGGGGCCAACGTCCTGACTTTC
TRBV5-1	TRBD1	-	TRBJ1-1	CASSSTGVLNTEAFF	TGCGCCAGCAGCTCGACAGGGGTTTTGAACACTGAAGCTTTCTTT
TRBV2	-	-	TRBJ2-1	CAGAGSGYNEQFF	TGTGCCGGGGCGGGATCGGGGTACAATGAGCAGTTCTTC
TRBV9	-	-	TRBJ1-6	CASSVEAGMNSPLHF	TGTGCCAGCAGCGTAGAGGCAGGGATGAATTCACCCCTCCACTTT
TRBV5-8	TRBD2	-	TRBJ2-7	CASSALRTSNVPYEQYF	TGTGCCAGCAGCGCACTTCGGACTAGCAACGTCCCTTACGAGCAGTACTTC
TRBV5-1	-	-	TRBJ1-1	CASSLETGRSSEAFF	TGCGCCAGCAGCTTGGAGACGGGAAGATCATCTGAAGCTTTCTTT